A single sample is the source of the 11 T cell receptor beta chains below, sequenced in a study of Ad26.COV2.S vaccination and SARS-CoV-2 variants. Regarding treatment: roughly 20 received Ad26.COV2.S at low or high dose, single or two shots; five or six received placebo; per-sample allocation not given. Collection of samples fell on day 63 after the first vaccine or placebo injection. TCRdb's table, derived via immunoSEQ multiplex PCR, lists solely in-frame clones and lacks some. The table includes about 350,000 clones, 70% to 90% detected once. This material consisted of peripheral blood, taken in a trial of Ad26.COV2.S vaccine versus placebo. These receptors were collected from a person between 18 and 65 years old who received the Ad26.COV2.S COVID-19 vaccine or a placebo.

This chain connects TRBV4-1 to TRBJ2-3; 7 bases align to TRBD1. The V gene's germline CDR1 is MGHRA and CDR2 YSYEKL. The ends lost 4 bases at V and 2 bases at J; junction bases unmatched: 9. This CDR3 comprises 16 residues. CDR3 sequence: CASSPTQGMVTDTQYF. The CDR3 bases are TGCGCCAGCAGCCCGACACAGGGGATGGTCACAGATACGCAGTATTTT.

V is TRBV27 and J is TRBJ2-1, with 8 bases lining up with TRBD2. The CDR3 is made up of 15 amino acids. The trim removed 8 bases at V and 1 base at J, leaving 7 bases unmatched. Germline assignment: CDR1 MNHEY and CDR2 SMNVEV (reference sequence). The CDR3 is CASLYAGGSYNEQFF. CDR3 DNA: TGTGCCAGCCTTTATGCGGGGGGTTCCTACAATGAGCAGTTCTTC.

The CDR3 reads CASSQDHEGSIQYF. The CDR3 DNA sequence: TGCGCCAGCAGCCAAGATCATGAGGGGAGCATTCAGTACTTC. The chain recombines TRBV4-1 with TRBJ2-4; D is possibly TRBD1 or TRBD2 (5 bases each). The germline V gene encodes CDR1 MGHRA and CDR2 YSYEKL. This CDR3 contains 14 residues. V lost 0 bases, J lost 9 bases, and 12 bases lay in between.

In its sample, this clone was seen once. The CDR3 nucleotides read TGTGCCAGCAGCCCAGGGCTGACTGAAGCTTTCTTT. It translates to CASSPGLTEAFF. The chain links TRBV6-5 to TRBJ1-1, with D tentatively TRBD1 (5 bases). The CDR3 runs to 12 residues. V lost 6 bases to trimming and J lost 5 bases, with 10 bases between them. Germline V gene lookup returns CDR1 MNHEY and CDR2 SVGAGI.

The chain joins TRBV7-9 to TRBJ2-3; maybe TRBD1 (5 bases). Germline loops: CDR1 SEHNR, CDR2 FQNEAQ (reference sequence). V lost 6 bases and J 2 bases, leaving 12 bases between the germline ends. There are 14 residues in the CDR3. CDR3 residues: CASRRSRDTDTQYF. Here the CDR3 DNA reads TGTGCCAGCAGAAGAAGCAGGGACACAGATACGCAGTATTTT. Full variable domain (missing parts from reference TRBV7-9 and TRBJ2-3): DTGVSQNPRHKITKRGQNVTFRCDPISEHNRLYWYRQTLGQGPEFLTYFQNEAQLEKSRLLSDRFSAERPKGSFSTLEIQRTEQGDSAMYLCASRRSRDTDTQYFGPGTRLTVL.

The genes are TRBV6-5 and TRBJ1-2; D remains ambiguous. The CDR3 length is 14 residues. V lost 7 bases, J lost 2 bases, and 14 bases lay in between. Germline CDR1 and CDR2: MNHEY and SVGAGI. CDR3 nucleotide sequence: TGTGCCAGCACCAAAGTAGGACGAAACTATGGCTACACCTTC. Encoded protein: CASTKVGRNYGYTF.

This chain joins TRBV4-2 and TRBJ1-4; a possible D gene is TRBD1 (5 bases). The CDR3 is 16 residues long. Germline V CDR1 and CDR2: LGHNA, YNFKEQ. V shed 5 bases and J shed 0 bases, with 13 bases lying between them. CDR3 protein: CASSTGTSATNEKLFF. The CDR3 bases are TGTGCCAGCAGCACTGGGACCTCTGCAACTAATGAAAAACTGTTTTTT.

This clone was recorded at least ten times. The rearrangement links TRBV6-5 to TRBJ1-5, with TRBD1 matching 7 bases. Unmatched junction bases numbered 8, after V lost 6 bases and J lost 6 bases. Germline-derived CDR1 and CDR2 are MNHEY and SVGAGI. The length of the CDR3 is 14 residues. CDR3 sequence: CASSGEGAGQPQHF. The CDR3 DNA sequence: TGTGCCAGCAGCGGAGAGGGGGCAGGTCAGCCCCAGCATTTT.

The chain couples TRBV28 to TRBJ1-2, with 8 bases lining up with TRBD1. V shed 6 bases, J shed 8 bases, and the junction held 5 bases outside the gene matches. The CDR3 runs 12 residues. Germline lookup yields CDR1 MDHEN and CDR2 SYDVKM. The CDR3 here is CASRTGAGGYTF. CDR3 nucleotide sequence: TGTGCCAGCAGGACAGGGGCGGGAGGCTACACCTTC.

This chain links TRBV19 with TRBJ2-7, with TRBD2 matching 10 bases. Germline assignment: CDR1 LNHDA and CDR2 SQIVND (reference sequence). After removal of 2 bases from V and 3 bases from J, the junction contained 7 bases not matched to a gene. The CDR3 totals 16 residues. CDR3 residues: CASSIIAGGFRYEQYF. The CDR3 bases are TGTGCCAGTAGTATAATAGCGGGAGGTTTCCGCTACGAGCAGTACTTC.

This clone was seen a handful of times. The chain is built from TRBV4-1 and TRBJ2-7; weak D call: TRBD1 (5 bases). The CDR3 is made up of 15 amino acids. Trimming shortened V by 2 bases and J by 1 base, and 12 bases separated the two germline ends. Germline V gene sequence: CDR1 MGHRA, CDR2 YSYEKL. CDR3 nucleotide sequence: TGCGCCAGCAGCCAACGACAGTCTTCTTCCTACGAGCAGTACTTC. This encodes CASSQRQSSSYEQYF.